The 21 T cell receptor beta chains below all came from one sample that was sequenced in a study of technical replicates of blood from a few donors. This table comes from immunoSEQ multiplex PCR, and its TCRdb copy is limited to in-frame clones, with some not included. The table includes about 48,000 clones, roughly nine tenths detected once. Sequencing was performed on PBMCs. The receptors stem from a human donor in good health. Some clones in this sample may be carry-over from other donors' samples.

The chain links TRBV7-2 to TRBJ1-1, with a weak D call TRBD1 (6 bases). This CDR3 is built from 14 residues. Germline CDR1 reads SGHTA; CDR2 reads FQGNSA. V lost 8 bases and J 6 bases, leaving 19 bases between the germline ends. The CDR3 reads CASGIYRVGSEAFF. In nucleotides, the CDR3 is TGTGCCAGCGGGATTTACAGGGTCGGCTCTGAAGCTTTCTTT.

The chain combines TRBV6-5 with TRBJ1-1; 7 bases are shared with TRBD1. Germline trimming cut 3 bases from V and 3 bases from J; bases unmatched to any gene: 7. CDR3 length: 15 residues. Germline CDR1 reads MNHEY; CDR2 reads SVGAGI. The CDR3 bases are TGTGCCAGCAGTTATTCGACAGGGATGGACACTGAAGCTTTCTTT. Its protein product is CASSYSTGMDTEAFF.

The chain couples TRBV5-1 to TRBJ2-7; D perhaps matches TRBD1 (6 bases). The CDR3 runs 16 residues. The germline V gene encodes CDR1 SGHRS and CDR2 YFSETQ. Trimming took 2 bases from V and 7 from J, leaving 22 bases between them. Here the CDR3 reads CASSFGQGSPNGEQYF. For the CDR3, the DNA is TGCGCCAGCAGCTTTGGCCAGGGGTCTCCGAATGGGGAGCAGTACTTC.

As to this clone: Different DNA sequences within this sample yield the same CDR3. CDR3 sequence: CAWDRVNTGELFF. As DNA, the CDR3 is TGTGCCTGGGACAGGGTCAACACCGGGGAGCTGTTTTTT. The rearrangement uses TRBV30 and TRBJ2-2; 7 bases agree with TRBD1. The germline V gene encodes CDR1 GTSNPN and CDR2 SVGIG (reference sequence). The CDR3 totals 13 residues. The ends lost 5 bases at V and 2 bases at J; junction bases unmatched: 2.

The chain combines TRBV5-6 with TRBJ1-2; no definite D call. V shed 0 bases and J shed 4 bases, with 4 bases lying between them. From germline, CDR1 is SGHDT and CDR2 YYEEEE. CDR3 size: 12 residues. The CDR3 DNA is TGTGCCAGCAGCTTGGACAGCTATGGCTACACCTTC. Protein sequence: CASSLDSYGYTF.

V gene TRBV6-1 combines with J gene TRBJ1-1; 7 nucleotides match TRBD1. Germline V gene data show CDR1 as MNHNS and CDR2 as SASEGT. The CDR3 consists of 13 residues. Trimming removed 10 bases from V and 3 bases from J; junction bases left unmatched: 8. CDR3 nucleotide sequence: TGTGCCAACAGACAGGGTGCTTACACTGAAGCTTTCTTT. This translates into CANRQGAYTEAFF.

In DNA form, the CDR3 reads TGTGCCAGCAGCTACACTAGCTACAATGAGCAGTTCTTC. This gives the protein CASSYTSYNEQFF. The rearrangement links TRBV2 to TRBJ2-1; the D gene is possibly TRBD2 (5 bases). Trimming shortened V by 6 bases and J by 3 bases, and 9 bases separated the two germline ends. CDR3 length: 13 amino acids. The germline CDR1 and CDR2 sequences are SNHLY and FYNNEI.

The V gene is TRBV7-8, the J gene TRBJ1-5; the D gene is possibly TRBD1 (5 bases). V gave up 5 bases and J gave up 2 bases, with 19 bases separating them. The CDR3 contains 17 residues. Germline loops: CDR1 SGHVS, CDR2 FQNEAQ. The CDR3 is CASSPKLTDRGNQPQHF. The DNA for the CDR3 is TGTGCCAGCAGCCCAAAACTGACAGACCGGGGCAATCAGCCCCAGCATTTT.

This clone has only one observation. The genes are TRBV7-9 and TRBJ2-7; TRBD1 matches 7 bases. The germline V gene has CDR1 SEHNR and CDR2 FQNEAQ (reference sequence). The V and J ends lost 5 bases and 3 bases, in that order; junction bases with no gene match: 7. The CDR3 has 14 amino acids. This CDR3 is CASSQRDSYYEQYF. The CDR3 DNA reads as TGTGCCAGCAGCCAACGGGACAGTTACTACGAGCAGTACTTC.

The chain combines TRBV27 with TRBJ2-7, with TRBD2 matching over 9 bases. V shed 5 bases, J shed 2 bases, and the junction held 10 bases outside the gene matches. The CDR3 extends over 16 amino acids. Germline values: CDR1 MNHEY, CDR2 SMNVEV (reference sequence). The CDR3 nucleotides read TGTGCCAGCAGTCCCACCGGGACTAGCAGTACCTACGAGCAGTACTTC. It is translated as CASSPTGTSSTYEQYF.

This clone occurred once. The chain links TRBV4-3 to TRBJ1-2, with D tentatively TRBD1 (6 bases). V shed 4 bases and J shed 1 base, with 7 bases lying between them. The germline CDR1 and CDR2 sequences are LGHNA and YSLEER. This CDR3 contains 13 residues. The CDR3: CASSPDSNYGYTF. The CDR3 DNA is TGCGCCAGCAGCCCGGACAGTAACTATGGCTACACCTTC.

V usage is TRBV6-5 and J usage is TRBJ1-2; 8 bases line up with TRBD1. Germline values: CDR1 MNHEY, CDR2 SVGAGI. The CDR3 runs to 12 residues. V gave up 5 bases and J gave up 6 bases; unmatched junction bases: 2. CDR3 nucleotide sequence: TGTGCCAGCAGTACGACAGGGGATGGCTACACCTTC. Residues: CASSTTGDGYTF.

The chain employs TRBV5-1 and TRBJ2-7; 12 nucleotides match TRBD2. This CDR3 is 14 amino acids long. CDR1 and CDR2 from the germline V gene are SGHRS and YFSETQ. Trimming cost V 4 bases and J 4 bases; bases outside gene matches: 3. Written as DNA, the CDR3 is TGCGCCAGCAGCCGGACTAGCGGGACTTACGAGCAGTACTTC. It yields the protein CASSRTSGTYEQYF.

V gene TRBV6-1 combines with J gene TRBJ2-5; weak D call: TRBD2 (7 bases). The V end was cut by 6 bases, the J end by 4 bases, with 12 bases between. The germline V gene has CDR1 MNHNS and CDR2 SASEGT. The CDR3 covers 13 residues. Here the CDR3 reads CASRSGGVETQYF. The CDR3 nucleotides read TGTGCCAGCAGGTCGGGGGGCGTAGAGACCCAGTACTTC.

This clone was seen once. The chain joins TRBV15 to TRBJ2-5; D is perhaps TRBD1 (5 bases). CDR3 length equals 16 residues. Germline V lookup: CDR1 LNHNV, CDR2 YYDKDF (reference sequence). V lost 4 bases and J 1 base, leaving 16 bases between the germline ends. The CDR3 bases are TGTGCCACCAGCACCCAGGGTATGTCCGGCCAAGAGACCCAGTACTTC. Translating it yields CATSTQGMSGQETQYF.

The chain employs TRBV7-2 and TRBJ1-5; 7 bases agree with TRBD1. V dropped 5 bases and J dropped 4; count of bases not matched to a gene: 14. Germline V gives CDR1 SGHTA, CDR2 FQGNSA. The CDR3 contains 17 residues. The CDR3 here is CASSLLFDRAPNQPQHF. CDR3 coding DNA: TGTGCCAGCAGCCTATTGTTTGACAGGGCCCCAAATCAGCCCCAGCATTTT.

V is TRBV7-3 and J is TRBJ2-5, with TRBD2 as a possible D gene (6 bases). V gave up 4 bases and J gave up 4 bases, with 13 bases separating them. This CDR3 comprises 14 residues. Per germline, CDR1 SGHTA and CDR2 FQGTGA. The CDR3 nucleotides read TGTGCCAGCAGCTCCGGGACTGCGGGAGAGACCCAGTACTTC. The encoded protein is CASSSGTAGETQYF.

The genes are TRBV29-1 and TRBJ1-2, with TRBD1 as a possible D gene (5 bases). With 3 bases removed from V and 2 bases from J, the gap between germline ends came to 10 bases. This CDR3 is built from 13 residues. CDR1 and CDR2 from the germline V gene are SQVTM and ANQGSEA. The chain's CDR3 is CSVEGGFNYGYTF. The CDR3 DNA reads TGCAGCGTTGAGGGGGGTTTCAACTATGGCTACACCTTC. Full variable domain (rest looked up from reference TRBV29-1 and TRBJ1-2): SAVISQKPSRDICQRGTSLTIQCQVDSQVTMMFWYRQQPGQSLTLIATANQGSEATYESGFVIDKFPISRPNLTFSTLTVSNMSPEDSSIYLCSVEGGFNYGYTFGSGTRLTVV.

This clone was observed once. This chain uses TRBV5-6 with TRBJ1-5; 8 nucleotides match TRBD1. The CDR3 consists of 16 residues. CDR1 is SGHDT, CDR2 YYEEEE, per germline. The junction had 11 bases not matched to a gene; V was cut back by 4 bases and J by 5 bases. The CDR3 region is CASSRLGTGRHQPQHF. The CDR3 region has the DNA TGTGCCAGCAGCCGACTGGGGACAGGAAGACATCAGCCCCAGCATTTT.

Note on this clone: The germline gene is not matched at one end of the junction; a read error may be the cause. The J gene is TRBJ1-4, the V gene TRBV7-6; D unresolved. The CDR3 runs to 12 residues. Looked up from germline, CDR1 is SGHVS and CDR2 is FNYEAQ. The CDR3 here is CASSPSNEKLFF. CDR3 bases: TGTGCCAGCAGCCCTTCTAACGAAAAACTGTTTTTT.

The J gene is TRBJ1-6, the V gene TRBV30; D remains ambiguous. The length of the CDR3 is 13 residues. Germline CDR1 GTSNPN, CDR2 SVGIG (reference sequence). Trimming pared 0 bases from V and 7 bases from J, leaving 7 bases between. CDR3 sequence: CAWSVMGNSPLHF. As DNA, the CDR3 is TGTGCCTGGAGTGTAATGGGCAATTCACCCCTCCACTTT.